A selection of T cell receptor beta chains follows, all from one sample in a study of blood T cell repertoires in COVID-19. Profiled with immunoSEQ multiplex PCR; TCRdb holds only in-frame clones, not every one. The sample has fewer than 80,000 clones, 79% seen once. The specimen was peripheral blood. The receptors were sampled from a woman at least 80 years old with active or convalescent COVID-19. CDR3s include the opening cysteine and the closing phenylalanine or tryptophan. A D gene is named only where the DNA matches it firmly. Rows give clone size only sometimes, using once, few, many, or a class for an expanded clone.

J: TRBJ2-2; size: few; D: TRBD2; length: 18; V: TRBV6-1; CDR3: CASSEDRTSGTSRGELFF; DNA: TGTGCCAGCAGTGAAGACAGGACGTCCGGGACTAGCCGCGGGGAGCTGTTTTTT
J: TRBJ1-5; size: few; D: TRBD1; length: 16; V: TRBV6-6; CDR3: CASSYLTGGGNQPQHF; DNA: TGTGCCAGCAGTTACTTGACAGGGGGCGGCAATCAGCCCCAGCATTTT
J: TRBJ1-3; size: once; D: TRBD1; length: 17; V: TRBV7-2; CDR3: CASSRLSDRPSGNTIYF; DNA: TGTGCCAGCAGCCGCCTGTCGGACAGGCCCTCTGGAAACACCATATATTTT
J: TRBJ2-5; size: once; D: TRBD1; length: 17; V: TRBV11-2; CDR3: CASSLDRGTVGEGAQYF; DNA: TGTGCCAGCAGCTTAGATCGAGGGACAGTTGGCGAAGGGGCCCAGTACTTC
J: TRBJ2-1; size: -; D: -; length: 15; V: TRBV29-1; CDR3: CSPVPVGANYNEQFF; DNA: TGCAGCCCTGTCCCTGTTGGAGCGAACTACAATGAGCAGTTCTTC
J: TRBJ1-2; size: -; D: -; length: 16; V: TRBV10-3; CDR3: CAISDVGGVANYGYTF; DNA: TGTGCCATCAGTGATGTTGGGGGGGTAGCTAACTATGGCTACACCTTC
J: TRBJ1-1; size: few; D: -; length: 16; V: TRBV11-2; CDR3: CASSSPGVGGNTEAFF; DNA: TGTGCCAGCAGCTCCCCCGGGGTGGGAGGGAACACTGAAGCTTTCTTT
J: TRBJ2-7; size: -; D: TRBD2; length: 16; V: TRBV27; CDR3: CASSLGLAGGGYEQYF; DNA: TGTGCCAGCAGTTTAGGACTAGCGGGGGGGGGCTACGAGCAGTACTTC
J: TRBJ2-1; size: -; D: TRBD1; length: 17; V: TRBV4-3; CDR3: CASSQEVTGVSYNEQFF; DNA: TGCGCCAGCAGCCAAGAAGTAACAGGGGTTTCCTACAATGAGCAGTTCTTC
J: TRBJ1-1; size: -; D: -; length: 14; V: TRBV10-3; CDR3: CAISVDLGSTEAFF; DNA: TGTGCCATCAGTGTAGACCTCGGGAGCACTGAAGCTTTCTTT
J: TRBJ2-5; size: -; D: -; length: 17; V: TRBV5-1; CDR3: CASSPVTAGYITETQYF; DNA: TGCGCCAGCAGCCCGGTAACGGCAGGATATATTACGGAGACCCAGTACTTC
J: TRBJ2-1; size: few; D: -; length: 15; V: TRBV6-1; CDR3: CASSEAPRPGNEQFF; DNA: TGTGCCAGCAGTGAAGCTCCCCGCCCAGGCAATGAGCAGTTCTTC
J: TRBJ2-7; size: -; D: TRBD1; length: 14; V: TRBV19; CDR3: CASTPTGGIYEQYF; DNA: TGTGCCAGCACTCCAACAGGGGGCATCTACGAGCAGTACTTC
J: TRBJ2-1; size: once; D: -; length: 16; V: TRBV7-8; CDR3: CASSHPGFPHYNEQFF; DNA: TGTGCCAGCAGCCATCCAGGGTTCCCGCATTACAATGAGCAGTTCTTC
J: TRBJ2-7; size: -; D: TRBD2; length: 14; V: TRBV18; CDR3: CASSLGLALGEQYF; DNA: TGTGCCAGCTCATTGGGACTAGCCCTGGGGGAGCAGTACTTC
J: TRBJ2-3; size: -; D: -; length: 13; V: TRBV19; CDR3: CASSVRLTDTQYF; DNA: TGTGCCAGTAGTGTAAGACTGACAGATACGCAGTATTTT
J: TRBJ2-2; size: -; D: -; length: 15; V: TRBV30; CDR3: CARGIRTTNTGELFF; DNA: TGTGCTCGGGGAATAAGAACAACGAACACCGGGGAGCTGTTTTTT
J: TRBJ2-7; size: -; D: TRBD1; length: 15; V: TRBV7-8; CDR3: CASSLMGTGKIEQYF; DNA: TGTGCCAGCAGCTTAATGGGGACAGGGAAGATCGAGCAGTACTTC
J: TRBJ1-2; size: -; D: -; length: 15; V: TRBV18; CDR3: CASSSAGGVTYGYTF; DNA: TGTGCCAGCTCGTCCGCGGGAGGGGTCACCTATGGCTACACCTTC
J: TRBJ2-2; size: -; D: -; length: 16; V: TRBV27; CDR3: CASSHRGLGSIGELFF; DNA: TGTGCCAGCAGTCACAGGGGTCTCGGGAGTATTGGGGAGCTGTTTTTT
J: TRBJ2-5; size: few; D: TRBD2; length: 16; V: TRBV27; CDR3: CASSLYQRGIQETQYF; DNA: TGTGCCAGCAGTTTATATCAGCGGGGGATCCAAGAGACCCAGTACTTC
J: TRBJ2-1; size: -; D: TRBD1; length: 16; V: TRBV5-1; CDR3: CASSGRDRGIYNEQFF; DNA: TGCGCCAGCAGCGGCCGGGACAGGGGAATTTACAATGAGCAGTTCTTC
J: TRBJ2-1; size: -; D: TRBD2; length: 16; V: TRBV19; CDR3: CASSINSGGGYNEQFF; DNA: TGTGCCAGTAGTATCAATAGCGGGGGGGGTTACAATGAGCAGTTCTTC
J: TRBJ1-6; size: -; D: -; length: 13; V: TRBV7-8; CDR3: CASSLALNSPLHF; DNA: TGTGCCAGCAGCTTAGCTCTAAACTCACCCCTCCACTTT
J: TRBJ1-3; size: -; D: -; length: 15; V: TRBV29-1; CDR3: CSVEGSAISGNTIYF; DNA: TGCAGCGTTGAAGGTTCAGCGATCTCTGGAAACACCATATATTTT
J: TRBJ1-6; size: -; D: -; length: 16; V: TRBV7-2; CDR3: CASSRDRSSYNSPLHF; DNA: TGTGCCAGCAGTAGAGACAGGAGCTCCTATAATTCACCCCTCCACTTT
J: TRBJ1-5; size: -; D: TRBD1; length: 17; V: TRBV28; CDR3: CASSTLRDRVSNQPQHF; DNA: TGTGCCAGCAGTACCCTCCGGGACAGAGTTAGCAATCAGCCCCAGCATTTT
J: TRBJ2-3; size: -; D: TRBD2; length: 22; V: TRBV2; CDR3: CASSERSGGGLAGVLISNTQYF; DNA: TGTGCCAGCAGTGAAAGAAGTGGGGGGGGACTAGCGGGAGTTTTGATCAGCAATACGCAGTATTTT
J: TRBJ2-6; size: -; D: TRBD1; length: 17; V: TRBV5-4; CDR3: CASSQGGPYSGANVLTF; DNA: TGTGCCAGCAGCCAAGGGGGCCCCTACTCTGGGGCCAACGTCCTGACTTTC
J: TRBJ1-5; size: -; D: -; length: 15; V: TRBV5-6; CDR3: CASSLALQSNQPQHF; DNA: TGTGCCAGCAGCTTGGCTCTACAGAGCAATCAGCCCCAGCATTTT
J: TRBJ2-5; size: -; D: -; length: 12; V: TRBV19; CDR3: CASSISSETQYF; DNA: TGTGCCAGTAGTATATCTTCGGAGACCCAGTACTTC
J: TRBJ1-6; size: -; D: -; length: 15; V: TRBV19; CDR3: CASSTRDTNNSPLHF; DNA: TGTGCCAGTAGTACTCGGGACACCAATAATTCACCCCTCCACTTT
J: TRBJ1-6; size: -; D: -; length: 17; V: TRBV23-1; CDR3: CASSRTCRSSYNSPLHF; DNA: TGCGCCAGCAGCCGGACATGCCGGAGCTCCTATAATTCACCCCTCCACTTT
J: TRBJ1-4; size: -; D: TRBD1; length: 16; V: TRBV5-1; CDR3: CASSRAQDRNNEKLFF; DNA: TGCGCCAGCAGCAGAGCTCAGGACAGGAATAATGAAAAACTGTTTTTT
J: TRBJ1-3; size: once; D: -; length: 13; V: TRBV5-6; CDR3: CASSFDRGNTIYF; DNA: TGTGCCAGCAGCTTTGACAGAGGAAACACCATATATTTT
J: TRBJ2-2; size: -; D: TRBD2; length: 16; V: TRBV9; CDR3: CASSNSAGETTGELFF; DNA: TGTGCCAGCAGCAACTCAGCGGGAGAGACCACCGGGGAGCTGTTTTTT
J: TRBJ1-2; size: -; D: -; length: 14; V: TRBV4-1; CDR3: CASSQPQGRGGYTF; DNA: TGCGCCAGCAGCCAACCGCAGGGGAGGGGTGGCTACACCTTC
J: TRBJ2-7; size: -; D: -; length: 14; V: TRBV27; CDR3: CASSLGGRGNEQYF; DNA: TGTGCCAGCAGTTTAGGCGGCAGGGGCAACGAGCAGTACTTC
J: TRBJ2-3; size: -; D: -; length: 16; V: TRBV24-1; CDR3: CATSGREEVSTDTQYF; DNA: TGTGCCACCAGTGGGCGCGAAGAGGTGAGCACAGATACGCAGTATTTT
J: TRBJ1-1; size: -; D: -; length: 15; V: TRBV6-2/TRBV6-3; CDR3: CASSYPRTRNTEAFF; DNA: TGTGCCAGCAGTTACCCCCGGACTCGAAACACTGAAGCTTTCTTT
J: TRBJ2-7; size: -; D: -; length: 14; V: TRBV28; CDR3: CASSPLELPLEQYF; DNA: TGTGCCAGCAGTCCCCTAGAGTTGCCGCTCGAGCAGTACTTC
J: TRBJ1-2; size: -; D: -; length: 13; V: TRBV4-3; CDR3: CASSQVRGYGYTF; DNA: TGCGCCAGCAGCCAAGTACGAGGATATGGCTACACCTTC
J: TRBJ1-4; size: -; D: TRBD1; length: 14; V: TRBV7-8; CDR3: CASSLRGRVEKLFF; DNA: TGTGCCAGCAGCTTAAGGGGGCGGGTTGAAAAACTGTTTTTT
J: TRBJ2-1; size: -; D: TRBD2; length: 13; V: TRBV18; CDR3: CASNERGLNEQFF; DNA: TGTGCCAGCAATGAGCGGGGACTGAATGAGCAGTTCTTC
J: TRBJ2-5; size: -; D: TRBD1; length: 14; V: TRBV6-2/TRBV6-3; CDR3: CASSYGQGLKTQYF; DNA: TGTGCCAGCAGTTACGGACAGGGTTTGAAGACCCAGTACTTC
J: TRBJ2-2; size: -; D: TRBD1; length: 18; V: TRBV5-1; CDR3: CASSFFGVGQANTGELFF; DNA: TGCGCCAGCAGCTTTTTTGGAGTCGGACAGGCAAACACCGGGGAGCTGTTTTTT
J: TRBJ1-3; size: -; D: TRBD1; length: 14; V: TRBV11-2; CDR3: CASSQDRGGNTIYF; DNA: TGTGCCAGCAGCCAAGACAGGGGAGGAAACACCATATATTTT
J: TRBJ2-1; size: -; D: -; length: 14; V: TRBV2; CDR3: CASRPGTYYNEQFF; DNA: TGTGCCAGCAGGCCGGGGACATACTACAATGAGCAGTTCTTC
J: TRBJ1-5; size: -; D: -; length: 16; V: TRBV5-6; CDR3: CASSLGGGHPNQPQHF; DNA: TGTGCCAGCAGCTTGGGAGGCGGGCACCCGAATCAGCCCCAGCATTTT
J: TRBJ1-5; size: -; D: TRBD1; length: 13; V: TRBV4-2; CDR3: CASSAGGRQPQHF; DNA: TGTGCCAGCAGCGCAGGGGGCAGGCAGCCCCAGCATTTT
J: TRBJ1-1; size: -; D: TRBD1; length: 14; V: TRBV2; CDR3: CASSITGGFTEAFF; DNA: TGTGCCAGCAGTATAACAGGGGGGTTCACTGAAGCTTTCTTT
J: TRBJ2-5; size: -; D: -; length: 14; V: TRBV9; CDR3: CASSVGGGQETQYF; DNA: TGTGCCAGCAGCGTAGGAGGGGGACAAGAGACCCAGTACTTC